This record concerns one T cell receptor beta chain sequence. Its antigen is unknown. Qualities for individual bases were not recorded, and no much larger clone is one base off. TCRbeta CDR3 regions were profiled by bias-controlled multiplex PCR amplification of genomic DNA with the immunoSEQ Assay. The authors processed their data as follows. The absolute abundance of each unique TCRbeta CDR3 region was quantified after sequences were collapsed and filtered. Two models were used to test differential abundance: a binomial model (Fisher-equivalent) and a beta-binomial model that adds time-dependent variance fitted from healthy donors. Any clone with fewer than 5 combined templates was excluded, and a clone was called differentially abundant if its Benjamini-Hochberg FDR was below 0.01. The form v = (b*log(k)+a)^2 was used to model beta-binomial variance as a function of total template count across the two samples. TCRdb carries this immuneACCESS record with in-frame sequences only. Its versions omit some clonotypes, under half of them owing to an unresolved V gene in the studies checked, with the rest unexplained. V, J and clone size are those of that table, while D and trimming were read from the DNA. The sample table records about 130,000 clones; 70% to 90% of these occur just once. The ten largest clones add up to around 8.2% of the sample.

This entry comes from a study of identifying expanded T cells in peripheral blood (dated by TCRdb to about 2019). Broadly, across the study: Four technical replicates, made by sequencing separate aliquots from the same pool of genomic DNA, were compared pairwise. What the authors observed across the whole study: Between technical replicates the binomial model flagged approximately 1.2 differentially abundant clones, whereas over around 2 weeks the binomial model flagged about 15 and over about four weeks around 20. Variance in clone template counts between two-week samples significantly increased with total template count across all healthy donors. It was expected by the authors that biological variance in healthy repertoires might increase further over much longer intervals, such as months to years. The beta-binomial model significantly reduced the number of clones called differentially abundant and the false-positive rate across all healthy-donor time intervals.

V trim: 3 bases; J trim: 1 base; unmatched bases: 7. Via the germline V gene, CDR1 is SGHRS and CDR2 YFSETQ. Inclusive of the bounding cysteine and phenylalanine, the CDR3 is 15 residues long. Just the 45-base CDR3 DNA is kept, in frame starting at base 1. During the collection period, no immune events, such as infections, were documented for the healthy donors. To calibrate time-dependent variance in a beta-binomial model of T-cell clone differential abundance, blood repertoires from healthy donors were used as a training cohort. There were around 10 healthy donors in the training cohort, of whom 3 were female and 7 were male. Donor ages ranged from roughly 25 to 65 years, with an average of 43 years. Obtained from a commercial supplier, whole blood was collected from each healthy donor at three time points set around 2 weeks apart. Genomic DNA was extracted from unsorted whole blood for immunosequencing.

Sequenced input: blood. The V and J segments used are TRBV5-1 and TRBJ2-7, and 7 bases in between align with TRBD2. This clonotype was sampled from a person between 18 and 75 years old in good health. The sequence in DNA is TGCGCCAGCAGCTCGGGACTACTATATTCCTACGAGCAGTACTTC. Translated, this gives CASSSGLLYSYEQYF.